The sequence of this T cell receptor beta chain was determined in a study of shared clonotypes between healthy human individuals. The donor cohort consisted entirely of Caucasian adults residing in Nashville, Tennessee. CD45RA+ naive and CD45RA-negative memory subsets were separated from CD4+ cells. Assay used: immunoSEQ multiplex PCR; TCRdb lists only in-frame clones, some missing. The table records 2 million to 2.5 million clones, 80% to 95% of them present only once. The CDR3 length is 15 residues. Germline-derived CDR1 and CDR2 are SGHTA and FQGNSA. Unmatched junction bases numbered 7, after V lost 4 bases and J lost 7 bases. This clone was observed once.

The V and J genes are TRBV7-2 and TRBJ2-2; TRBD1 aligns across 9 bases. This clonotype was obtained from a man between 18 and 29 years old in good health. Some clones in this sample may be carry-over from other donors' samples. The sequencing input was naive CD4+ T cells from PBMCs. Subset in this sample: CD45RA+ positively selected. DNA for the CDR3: TGTGCCAGCAGCTCAAACAGGGGGCAGGGCGGGGAGCTGTTTTTT. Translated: CASSSNRGQGGELFF. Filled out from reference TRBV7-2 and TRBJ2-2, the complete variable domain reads GAGVSQSPSNKVTEKGKDVELRCDPISGHTALYWYRQSLGQGLEFLIYFQGNSAPDKSGLPSDRFSAERTGGSVSTLTIQRTQQEDSAVYLCASSSNRGQGGELFFGEGSRLTVL.